The text below deals with one T cell receptor beta chain. The sample belongs to a study of regulatory T cells in long-lasting Graves disease. Trimming took 5 bases from V and 2 from J, leaving 16 bases between them. CDR1 and CDR2 from the germline V gene are MNHNS and SASEGT. The CDR3 has 16 amino acids. Building the TCR beta libraries relied on iRepertoire HTBI primers, and CDR3 regions underwent Arm-PCR. Original processing methods: From all samples, identification returned over 13 TRBJ and 60 to 80 TRBV segments. TCRdb recomputed calls from the multiplex PCR reads with MiXCR, one row per CDR3 protein. These V and J calls are TCRdb output, not the study's own analysis. The sample has around 480,000 distinct CDR3 sequences, around 16% seen once. Regarding time point: newly diagnosed GD, antithyroid drugs for less than 3 months. PBMC-derived RNA was used for the TCR library. One endocrinology department in Xi'an, China, was where patients came from.

The data also belong to a second study, concerning T cells in Graves' hyperthyroidism and ophthalmopathy. This second report adds: Every diagnosis used clinical symptoms, serum thyroxine and TRAb, thyroid ultrasound and orbital computed tomography. The TCR CDR3 was amplified in a first-round RT-PCR using the HTBI primer set.

The chain links TRBV6-1 to TRBJ2-1; possibly TRBD2 for D (5 bases). This clonotype was obtained from a man in his forties with Graves disease. The sample was peripheral blood mononuclear cells (PBMCs), taken at new diagnosis, from a patient treated with antithyroid drugs. CDR3 nucleotides: TGTGCCAGCAGTACTTACGAACCCGGGGCCTACAATGAGCAGTTCTTC. Its protein product is CASSTYEPGAYNEQFF.